This T cell receptor (beta chain) was observed in a study of CD8 T cells in ankylosing spondylitis. Trimming took 3 bases from V and 10 from J, leaving 15 bases between them. Germline values: CDR1 DFQATT, CDR2 SNEGSKA (reference sequence). This CDR3 spans 13 amino acids. Overall study results and limits: It appeared that ankylosing spondylitis blood was characterized by a TCR beta motif of fewer than 10 highly homologous variants.

TCR beta libraries were made by quantitative 5'-RACE with molecular barcodes. TCRdb reprocessed the 5' RACE reads via MiXCR and lists one record per CDR3 protein. The sample consists of fewer than 200,000 distinct CDR3 sequences, around 17% of them appearing once. This clonotype was counted between two and nine times. Its antigen is unknown. Sequenced input: blood, either unsorted or a sorted T cell fraction (not recorded which). The chain links TRBV20-1 to TRBJ1-4; no firm D call. The sequence was obtained from a male donor with ankylosing spondylitis or in good health (not recorded which). CDR3 DNA sequence: TGCAGTGCTAGCCTAGGACTCGCCGCAAAACTGTTTTTT. Amino acid sequence: CSASLGLAAKLFF.